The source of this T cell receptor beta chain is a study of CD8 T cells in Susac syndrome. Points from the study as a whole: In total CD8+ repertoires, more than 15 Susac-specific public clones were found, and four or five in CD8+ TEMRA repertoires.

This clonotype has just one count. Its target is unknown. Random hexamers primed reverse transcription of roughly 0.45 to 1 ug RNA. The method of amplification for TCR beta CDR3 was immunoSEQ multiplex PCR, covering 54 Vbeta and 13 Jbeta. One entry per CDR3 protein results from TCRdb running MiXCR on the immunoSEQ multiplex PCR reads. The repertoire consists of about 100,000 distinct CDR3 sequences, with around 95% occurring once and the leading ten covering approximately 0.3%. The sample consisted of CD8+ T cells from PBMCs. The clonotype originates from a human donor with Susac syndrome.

The CDR3 DNA reads as TGTGCCAGCAGCGGTCGGACAGGGGATGATTCACCCCTCCACTTT. It encodes CASSGRTGDDSPLHF. The rearrangement uses TRBV9 and TRBJ1-6; TRBD1 matches at 9 bases. The V gene's germline CDR1 is SGDLS and CDR2 YYNGEE. The V gene end was trimmed by 3 bases and the J gene end by 8 bases; junction bases not matched to a gene: 6. The CDR3 length is 15 residues.